Each of the 20 T cell receptor beta chains below was sequenced from the same sample in a study of blood T cell repertoires in COVID-19. This table comes from immunoSEQ multiplex PCR, and its TCRdb copy is limited to in-frame clones, with some not included. The table includes some 76,000 clones, over 75% detected once. The sample comprised peripheral blood. Every receptor here comes from a man aged 50 to 60 with acute or convalescent COVID-19.

V usage is TRBV6-2 or TRBV6-3 and J usage is TRBJ1-1; D perhaps matches TRBD1 (5 bases). Germline lookup yields CDR1 MNHEY and CDR2 SVGEGT. The V end lost 3 bases, the J end lost 3 bases, and 14 bases lay between the germline ends. This CDR3 region has 15 residues. DNA for the CDR3: TGTGCCAGCAGTTATGGTTTATTAGGGGACACTGAAGCTTTCTTT. Translation: CASSYGLLGDTEAFF.

The V and J genes are TRBV5-6 and TRBJ2-3; D is uncertain. Germline V gene sequence: CDR1 SGHDT, CDR2 YYEEEE. The germline V and J ends were trimmed by 0 bases and 5 bases, with 4 bases remaining between them. CDR3 length: 12 residues. The CDR3 sequence is CASSLAGDTQYF. DNA for the CDR3: TGTGCCAGCAGCTTGGCGGGAGATACGCAGTATTTT.

This clone was found once. The chain uses TRBV6-5 and TRBJ1-2; 7 bases line up with TRBD1. Per the germline V gene, CDR1 is MNHEY and CDR2 is SVGAGI. The V segment lost 10 bases and the J segment 8 bases; nucleotides outside the gene matches: 4. This CDR3 spans 10 amino acids. In DNA, the CDR3 is TGTGCCATAGACAGGGTGGGCTACACCTTC. Amino acids: CAIDRVGYTF.

This clone turned up a few times. The chain uses TRBV9 and TRBJ2-3; 8 positions agree with TRBD1. CDR1 SGDLS and CDR2 YYNGEE come from the germline V gene. The CDR3 totals 15 residues. With V trimmed by 5 bases and J by 1 base, 6 bases remained unmatched. CDR3 in DNA: TGTGCCAGCAGTGGGGACAGGTGGGGCACAGATACGCAGTATTTT. It translates to CASSGDRWGTDTQYF.

This chain joins TRBV28 and TRBJ1-2; D not resolved. The V gene's germline CDR1 is MDHEN and CDR2 SYDVKM. The CDR3 has 14 amino acids. The V end was cut by 2 bases, the J end by 5 bases, with 12 bases between. The CDR3, as DNA: TGTGCCAGCAGTTTACCCAATGCGGGATATGGCTACACCTTC. Amino acids: CASSLPNAGYGYTF.

The chain employs TRBV19 and TRBJ1-5; D possibly corresponds to TRBD1 (6 bases). V dropped 10 bases and J dropped 1 base, with 14 bases sitting between them. Germline loops: CDR1 LNHDA, CDR2 SQIVND (reference sequence). The CDR3 runs 14 residues. The CDR3 loop reads CATDWTASNQPQHF. The DNA for the CDR3 is TGTGCCACCGATTGGACAGCAAGCAATCAGCCCCAGCATTTT. The variable domain in full, with the rest retrieved from reference TRBV19 and TRBJ1-5, is DGGITQSPKYLFRKEGQNVTLSCEQNLNHDAMYWYRQDPGQGLRLIYYSQIVNDFQKGDIAEGYSVSREKKESFPLTVTSAQKNPTAFYLCATDWTASNQPQHFGDGTRLSIL.

This clone was seen only a few times. V gene TRBV10-3 combines with J gene TRBJ1-2; 9 bases map to TRBD1. The CDR3 has 15 amino acids. J was trimmed by 4 bases and V by 4 bases; bases with no gene match: 7. The V gene's germline CDR1 is ENHRY and CDR2 SYGVKD. CDR3 loop: CAISVLGQGTYGYTF. The CDR3 DNA sequence: TGTGCCATCAGTGTGCTCGGACAGGGGACCTATGGCTACACCTTC.

The chain joins TRBV3-1 (or the pseudogene TRBV3-2) to TRBJ1-4; 10 bases are a match to TRBD1. The CDR3 length is 15 residues. Germline V gene sequence: CDR1 LGHDT, CDR2 YNNKEL (reference sequence). With V trimmed by 4 bases and J by 7 bases, 6 bases remained unmatched. CDR3 bases: TGTGCCAGCAGCCCTGAATGGGACAGGGGTGAAAAACTGTTTTTT. Amino acid sequence: CASSPEWDRGEKLFF.

This sequence joins TRBV28 and TRBJ2-1; 7 nucleotides align to TRBD1. J gave up 4 bases and V 5 bases, and 2 bases lay outside the gene matches. The CDR3 is made up of 13 amino acids. Germline-derived CDR1 and CDR2 are MDHEN and SYDVKM. In DNA form, the CDR3 reads TGTGCCAGCAGTCTACAGGGGTACAATGAGCAGTTCTTC. Translating gives CASSLQGYNEQFF.

The rearrangement joins TRBV11-3 to TRBJ1-6; D remains unclear. V gave up 5 bases and J gave up 8 bases, with 10 bases separating them. Germline assignment: CDR1 SGHNT and CDR2 YENEEA. This CDR3 comprises 13 residues. The CDR3 coding sequence is TGTGCCAGCAGCCAAGGGAGGGATTCACCCCTCCACTTT. As protein: CASSQGRDSPLHF.

V and J are TRBV9 and TRBJ2-3; the match to TRBD2 covers 9 bases. The CDR3 spans 16 residues. The J segment lost 1 base and the V segment lost 3 bases, leaving 6 bases of the junction unmatched. In germline, CDR1 is SGDLS, CDR2 YYNGEE. CDR3 sequence reads: CASSALAGHGTDTQYF. Written as DNA, the CDR3 is TGTGCCAGCAGCGCCCTAGCGGGACATGGCACAGATACGCAGTATTTT.

The chain combines TRBV5-1 with TRBJ2-1; the match to TRBD2 covers 9 bases. The CDR3 covers 16 residues. V shed 4 bases, J shed 7 bases, and the junction held 12 bases outside the gene matches. Per the germline V gene, CDR1 is SGHRS and CDR2 is YFSETQ. The CDR3 region has the DNA TGCGCCAGCAGCCCCAGGGAAGCGGGGGGCCTTAATGAGCAGTTCTTC. Amino acid sequence: CASSPREAGGLNEQFF.

The CDR3: CASSNTGTSGYNEQFF. CDR3 DNA: TGTGCCAGCAGCAACACCGGGACTAGCGGATACAATGAGCAGTTCTTC. The chain employs TRBV21-1 and TRBJ2-1; the table gives TRBD2 as D, unverified against the DNA. TRBV21-1 is assigned pseudogene status. The CDR3 has 16 residues.

V usage is TRBV9 and J usage is TRBJ1-3, with D unresolved. Trimming cost V 0 bases and J 0 bases, with 10 bases left between them. Germline CDR1 SGDLS, CDR2 YYNGEE. This CDR3 region has 16 residues. The CDR3 spells CASSVAPGGSGNTIYF. The CDR3 DNA sequence: TGTGCCAGCAGCGTAGCCCCGGGAGGCTCTGGAAACACCATATATTTT.

V and J are TRBV6-6 and TRBJ1-5; D is undetermined. V gave up 7 bases and J gave up 2 bases, with 12 bases separating them. CDR1 MNHNY and CDR2 SVGAGI come from the germline V gene (reference sequence). CDR3 length: 14 amino acids. DNA for the CDR3: TGTGCCAGCACCCCGATGGGCGGCAATCAGCCCCAGCATTTT. Its translation is CASTPMGGNQPQHF.

As to this clone: No DNA is shown, since the ends of the CDR3 on it are uncertain; the CDR3 is the one TCRdb lists. This rearrangement joins TRBV10-3 to TRBJ1-2; whether TRBD1, the table's D call, matches the DNA was not checked. Looked up from germline, CDR1 is ENHRY and CDR2 is SYGVKD. The CDR3 is 13 amino acids long, termini counted. CDR3 in amino acids: CASTSGQNYGYTF.

This chain uses TRBV5-6 with TRBJ1-6, with TRBD1 matching over 7 bases. The junction had 9 bases not matched to a gene; V was cut back by 4 bases and J by 5 bases. CDR3 length: 16 residues. Per the germline V gene, CDR1 is SGHDT and CDR2 is YYEEEE. CDR3 sequence: CASSRRQGSNNSPLHF. The DNA of the CDR3 is TGTGCCAGCAGCAGGAGACAGGGTTCTAATAATTCACCCCTCCACTTT.

Comments on this clone: Within the sample, other DNA sequences also encode this same CDR3. The chain recombines TRBV11-2 with TRBJ1-1; D is possibly TRBD1 (6 bases). Germline CDR1 SGHAT, CDR2 FQNNGV. The CDR3 is made up of 13 amino acids. Trimming cost V 6 bases and J 2 bases, with 10 bases left between them. The CDR3 protein is CASSQQGNTEAFF. The CDR3, as DNA: TGTGCCAGCAGTCAACAGGGCAACACTGAAGCTTTCTTT.

This clone was observed once. V and J are TRBV6-5 and TRBJ2-1, with unresolved D. V was cut by 4 bases and J by 6 bases, with 10 bases left in between. This CDR3 has 13 residues. Germline CDR1 and CDR2: MNHEY and SVGAGI. The CDR3 DNA reads TGTGCCAGCAGTTCCGCCCTAGGCAATGAGCAGTTCTTC. Its translation is CASSSALGNEQFF.

The rearrangement joins TRBV19 to TRBJ1-1; 7 bases agree with TRBD1. The CDR3 extends over 14 amino acids. J was trimmed by 1 base and V by 7 bases; bases with no gene match: 6. Germline loops: CDR1 LNHDA, CDR2 SQIVND (reference sequence). CDR3 DNA sequence: TGTGCCAGTAAGAAGGGGGCCGGGAACACTGAAGCTTTCTTT. This encodes CASKKGAGNTEAFF.